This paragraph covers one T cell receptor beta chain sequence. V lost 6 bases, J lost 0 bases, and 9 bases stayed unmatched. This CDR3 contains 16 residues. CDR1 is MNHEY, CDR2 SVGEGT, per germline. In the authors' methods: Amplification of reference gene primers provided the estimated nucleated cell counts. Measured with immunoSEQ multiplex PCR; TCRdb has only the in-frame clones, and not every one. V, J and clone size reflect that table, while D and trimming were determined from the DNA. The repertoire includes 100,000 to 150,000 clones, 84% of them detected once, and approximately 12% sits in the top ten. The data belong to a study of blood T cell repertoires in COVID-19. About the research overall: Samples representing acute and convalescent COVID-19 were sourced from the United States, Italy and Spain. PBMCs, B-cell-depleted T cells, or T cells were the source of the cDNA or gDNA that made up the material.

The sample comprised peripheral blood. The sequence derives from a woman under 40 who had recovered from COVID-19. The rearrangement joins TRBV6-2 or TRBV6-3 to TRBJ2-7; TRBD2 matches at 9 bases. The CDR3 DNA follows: TGTGCCAGCAGCCCCTCTAGCGGGGATATCTCCTACGAGCAGTACTTC. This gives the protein CASSPSSGDISYEQYF.